These 15 T cell receptor beta chains originate from one sample sequenced in a study of radiation and T cells in renal cell carcinoma. Time point defined: blood 2 weeks post-SBRT. The treatment here: 15 Gy SBRT to primary tumor, nephrectomy 4 weeks later. TCRdb keeps only in-frame clones here, not all; method: immunoSEQ multiplex PCR. The data show 65,000 to 80,000 clones, with 80% to 90% seen just once and approximately 22% held by the top ten. This material consisted of blood, taken from a patient whose treatment included radiotherapy and nephrectomy. The receptors shown here come from a woman between 50 and 59 years old with renal cell carcinoma.

The rearrangement uses TRBV12-2 and TRBJ1-5; the listed D gene, TRBD1, was not tested against the DNA. TRBV12-2 is a pseudogene. There are 15 residues in the CDR3. CDR3 DNA: TGTGCAAGTCGCTTGGAGTGGGGGCTGAAACAGCCCCAGCATTTT. Residues: CASRLEWGLKQPQHF.

The CDR3: CASSLGGTASPDTQYF. The CDR3 nucleotides are TGCGCCAGCAGCTTGGGTGGGACAGCGTCCCCAGATACGCAGTATTTT. The chain joins TRBV5-1 to TRBJ2-3; 7 bases agree with TRBD1. CDR3 length: 16 amino acids. Germline V gene lookup returns CDR1 SGHRS and CDR2 YFSETQ. V was clipped by 0 bases and J by 4 bases; unmatched bases: 8.

The rearrangement uses TRBV7-2 and TRBJ1-2; D remains unclear. Trimming took 7 bases from V and 3 from J, leaving 15 bases between them. The V gene's germline CDR1 is SGHTA and CDR2 FQGNSA. The CDR3 runs 14 residues. In nucleotides, the CDR3 is TGTGCCAGCACCTCTCCCAGGCTAGACTATGGCTACACCTTC. Protein: CASTSPRLDYGYTF.

The chain joins TRBV5-6 to TRBJ1-3; perhaps TRBD1 as D (6 bases). The CDR3 covers 14 residues. V lost 4 bases and J lost 4, with 12 bases in between. Germline CDR1 SGHDT, CDR2 YYEEEE. DNA of the CDR3: TGTGCCAGCAGCCCTTCAGGGGCAGGAAACACCATATATTTT. Residues: CASSPSGAGNTIYF.

This rearrangement joins TRBV9 to TRBJ2-6; maybe TRBD2 (5 bases). The ends were cut back, 2 bases at V and 2 bases at J, with 8 bases in the middle. The CDR3 contains 15 residues. Germline V lookup: CDR1 SGDLS, CDR2 YYNGEE. CDR3 sequence (DNA): TGTGCCAGCAGCGTTCGGGGTACTGGGGCCAACGTCCTGACTTTC. Translated, it gives CASSVRGTGANVLTF.

A few counts support this clone. Here the CDR3 reads CATSRGYDGYTF. In DNA form, the CDR3 reads TGTGCCACCAGCAGAGGTTACGATGGCTACACCTTC. The chain couples TRBV15 to TRBJ1-2; D unclear. Germline assignment: CDR1 LNHNV and CDR2 YYDKDF (reference sequence). The V gene lost 1 base and the J gene lost 6 bases, with 6 bases spanning the gap. CDR3 length equals 12 residues.

In DNA, the CDR3 is TGTGCCAGCAGTTACAGAACAGGGCGGGGAGACAATGAGCAGTTCTTC. Translated, it gives CASSYRTGRGDNEQFF. The V gene is TRBV6-6, the J gene TRBJ2-1; tentatively, D is TRBD1 or TRBD2 (6 bases each). This CDR3 has 16 residues. The V end was cut by 2 bases, the J end by 5 bases, with 16 bases between. Germline loops: CDR1 MNHNY, CDR2 SVGAGI (reference sequence).

This chain joins TRBV7-2 and TRBJ2-7, with D possibly being TRBD2 (6 bases). In germline, CDR1 is SGHTA, CDR2 FQGNSA. CDR3 length: 15 residues. V shed 6 bases and J shed 3 bases, with 18 bases lying between them. CDR3 DNA: TGTGCCAGCAGTTGGGCGGGAAGGGCCGGCTACGAGCAGTACTTC. Translated: CASSWAGRAGYEQYF.

This chain links TRBV7-2 with TRBJ2-1; D perhaps matches TRBD2 (6 bases). The germline CDR1 and CDR2 sequences are SGHTA and FQGNSA. The CDR3 is 15 residues long. The V and J ends lost 0 bases and 3 bases respectively, with 9 bases between them. CDR3 region: CASSLAVGGYNEQFF. CDR3 DNA sequence: TGTGCCAGCAGCTTAGCGGTGGGGGGCTACAATGAGCAGTTCTTC.

This chain joins TRBV6-6 and TRBJ2-5, with D perhaps TRBD1 (5 bases). Germline values: CDR1 MNHNY, CDR2 SVGAGI (reference sequence). Trimming took 6 bases from V and 1 from J, leaving 9 bases between them. The CDR3 is 13 residues long. This chain's CDR3 is CASSPGLQETQYF. DNA for the CDR3: TGTGCCAGCAGCCCAGGGCTCCAAGAGACCCAGTACTTC.

J is TRBJ2-2 and V is TRBV9; TRBD1 matches 8 bases. The CDR3 consists of 19 residues. Trimming at V came to 3 bases and at J to 0 bases, leaving 13 bases not matched to a gene. Germline V gene data show CDR1 as SGDLS and CDR2 as YYNGEE. CDR3: CASSDRPGTGSANTGELFF. The CDR3 nucleotides are TGTGCCAGCAGCGATCGTCCCGGGACAGGTAGCGCGAACACCGGGGAGCTGTTTTTT.

The genes are TRBV19 and TRBJ1-2; D call uncertain. Per germline, CDR1 LNHDA and CDR2 SQIVND (reference sequence). CDR3 length equals 15 residues. V was cut by 5 bases and J by 2 bases, with 15 bases left in between. The CDR3 coding sequence is TGTGCCAGTAGTTTCGTGCCAGAGACCAACTATGGCTACACCTTC. Protein: CASSFVPETNYGYTF.

This clone was counted once. The chain is built from TRBV9 and TRBJ2-1; TRBD2 agrees at 9 bases. The V gene's germline CDR1 is SGDLS and CDR2 YYNGEE. J lost 3 bases, V lost 0 bases, and 4 bases had no gene match. CDR3 length: 16 amino acids. The CDR3 loop is CASSVGNSGGYNEQFF. The CDR3, as DNA: TGTGCCAGCAGCGTAGGTAATAGCGGGGGCTACAATGAGCAGTTCTTC.

V usage is TRBV5-1 and J usage is TRBJ2-5, with 7 bases lining up with TRBD1. CDR3 length: 17 residues. The germline gives CDR1 SGHRS, CDR2 YFSETQ. V was clipped by 4 bases and J by 4 bases; unmatched bases: 16. CDR3 loop: CASSLNPRQGMGETQYF. The CDR3 region has the DNA TGCGCCAGCAGCCTGAACCCCCGACAGGGAATGGGAGAGACCCAGTACTTC.

The chain links TRBV6-1 to TRBJ1-4; D perhaps matches TRBD1 (6 bases). The CDR3 totals 14 residues. Trimming took off 6 bases at V and 7 bases at J, with 15 bases between the two ends. Per the germline V gene, CDR1 is MNHNS and CDR2 is SASEGT. CDR3 loop: CASRPGHDFEKLFF. The DNA for the CDR3 is TGTGCCAGCAGGCCGGGACACGATTTTGAAAAACTGTTTTTT.